This T cell receptor (beta chain) was sequenced during a study of cytomegalovirus exposure and HLA in healthy donors. General study results and limits: Most TCR sequences proved rare, with some public TCRs found in many donors. In vitro experiments confirmed that three CMV-associated chains were specific for CMV antigens.

CDR1 and CDR2 (germline): SNHLY, FYNNEI. Trimming at V came to 5 bases and at J to 0 bases, leaving 4 bases not matched to a gene. This CDR3 is built from 16 residues. A note on this clone: Its antigen is undetermined.

Sequencing used immunoSEQ multiplex PCR; TCRdb keeps in-frame clones, though not all of them. This sample carries over 150,000 clones, approximately 86% of them seen once, and the ten largest clones take under 25%. The sequence derives from a man aged 18 to 29 in good health and CMV-seropositive. Sequenced input: PBMCs. The chain recombines TRBV2 with TRBJ2-6, with 7 bases that match TRBD1. The CDR3 coding sequence is TGTGCCAGCAGTTCAGACAGGGCCTCTGGGGCCAACGTCCTGACTTTC. Translated: CASSSDRASGANVLTF. The whole variable domain, filled in from reference TRBV2 and TRBJ2-6, reads EPEVTQTPSHQVTQMGQEVILRCVPISNHLYFYWYRQILGQKVEFLVSFYNNEISEKSEIFDDQFSVERPDGSNFTLKIRSTKLEDSAMYFCASSSDRASGANVLTFGAGSRLTVL.